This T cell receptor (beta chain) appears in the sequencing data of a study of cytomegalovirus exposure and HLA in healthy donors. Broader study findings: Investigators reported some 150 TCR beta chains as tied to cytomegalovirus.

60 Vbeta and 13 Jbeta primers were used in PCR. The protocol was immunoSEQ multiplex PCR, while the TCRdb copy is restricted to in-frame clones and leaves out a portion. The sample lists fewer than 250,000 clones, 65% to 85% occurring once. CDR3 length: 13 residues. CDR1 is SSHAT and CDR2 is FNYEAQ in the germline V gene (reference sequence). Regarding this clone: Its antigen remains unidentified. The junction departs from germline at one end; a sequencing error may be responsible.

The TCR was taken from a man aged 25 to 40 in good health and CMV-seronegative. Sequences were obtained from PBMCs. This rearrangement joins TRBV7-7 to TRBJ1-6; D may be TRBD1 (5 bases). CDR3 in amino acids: CASSLSGNSPLHF. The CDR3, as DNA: TGTGCTAGCAGCTTATCAGGGAACTCACCCCTCCACTTT.